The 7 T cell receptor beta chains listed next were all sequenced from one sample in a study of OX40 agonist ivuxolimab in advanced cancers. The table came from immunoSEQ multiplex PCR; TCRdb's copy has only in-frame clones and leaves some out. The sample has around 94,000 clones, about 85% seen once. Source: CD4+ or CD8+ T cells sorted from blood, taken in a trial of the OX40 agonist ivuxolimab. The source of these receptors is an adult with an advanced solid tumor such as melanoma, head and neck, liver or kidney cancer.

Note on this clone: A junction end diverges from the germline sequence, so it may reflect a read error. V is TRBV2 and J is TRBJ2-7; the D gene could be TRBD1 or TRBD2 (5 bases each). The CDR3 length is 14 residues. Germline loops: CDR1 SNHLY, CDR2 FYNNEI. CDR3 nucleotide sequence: TGTGCCAGCAGTCAAGCCGGGGTAGGGGTCGAGCAGTACTTC. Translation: CASSQAGVGVEQYF.

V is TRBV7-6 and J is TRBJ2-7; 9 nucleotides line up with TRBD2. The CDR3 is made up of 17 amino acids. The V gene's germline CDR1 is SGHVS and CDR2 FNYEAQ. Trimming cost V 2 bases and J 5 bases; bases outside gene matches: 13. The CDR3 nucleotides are TGTGCCAGCAGCTTAAGGGGCCGGGCGGGAGGGCCCCACGAGCAGTACTTC. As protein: CASSLRGRAGGPHEQYF.

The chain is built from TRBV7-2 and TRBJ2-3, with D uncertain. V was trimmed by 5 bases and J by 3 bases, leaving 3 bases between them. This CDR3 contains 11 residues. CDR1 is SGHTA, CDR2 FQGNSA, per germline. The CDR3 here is CASSVTDTQYF. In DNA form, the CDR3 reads TGTGCCAGCAGCGTAACAGATACGCAGTATTTT.

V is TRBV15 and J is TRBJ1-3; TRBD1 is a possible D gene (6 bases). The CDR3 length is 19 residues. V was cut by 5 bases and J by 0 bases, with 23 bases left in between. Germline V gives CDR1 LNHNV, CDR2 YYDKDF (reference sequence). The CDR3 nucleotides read TGTGCCACCAGCTCGTATGGGCAACAGGGTTTGTCCTCTGGAAACACCATATATTTT. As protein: CATSSYGQQGLSSGNTIYF.

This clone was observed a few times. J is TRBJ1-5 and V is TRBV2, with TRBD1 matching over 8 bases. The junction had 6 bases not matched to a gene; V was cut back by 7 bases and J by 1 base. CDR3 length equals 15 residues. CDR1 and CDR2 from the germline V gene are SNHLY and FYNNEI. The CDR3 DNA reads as TGTGCCAGCACCCCAGGGGGCGGGAGCAATCAGCCCCAGCATTTT. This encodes CASTPGGGSNQPQHF.

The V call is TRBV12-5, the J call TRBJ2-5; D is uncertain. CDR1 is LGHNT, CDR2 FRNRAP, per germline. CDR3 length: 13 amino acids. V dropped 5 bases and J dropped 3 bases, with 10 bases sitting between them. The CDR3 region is CASGNVYEETQYF. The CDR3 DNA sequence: TGTGCTAGTGGTAACGTATATGAAGAGACCCAGTACTTC.

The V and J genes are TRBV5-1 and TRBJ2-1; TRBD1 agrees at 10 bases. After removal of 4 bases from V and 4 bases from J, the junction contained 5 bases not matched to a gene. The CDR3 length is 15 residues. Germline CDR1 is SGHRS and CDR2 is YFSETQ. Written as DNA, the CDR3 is TGCGCCAGCAGCCCCGGGACAGGGGTGTACAATGAGCAGTTCTTC. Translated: CASSPGTGVYNEQFF.